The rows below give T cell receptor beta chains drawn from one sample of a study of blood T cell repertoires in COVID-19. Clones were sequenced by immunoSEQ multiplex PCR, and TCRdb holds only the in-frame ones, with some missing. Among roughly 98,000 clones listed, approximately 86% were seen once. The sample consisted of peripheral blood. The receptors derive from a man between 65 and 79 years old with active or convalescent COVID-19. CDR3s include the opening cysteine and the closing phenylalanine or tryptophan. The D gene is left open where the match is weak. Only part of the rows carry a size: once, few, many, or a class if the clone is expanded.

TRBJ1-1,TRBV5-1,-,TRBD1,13,CASHHTGDPEAFF,TGCGCCAGCCATCACACAGGGGATCCTGAAGCTTTCTTT
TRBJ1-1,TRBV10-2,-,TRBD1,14,CASNPGQGFTEAFF,TGCGCCAGCAACCCGGGACAGGGCTTCACTGAAGCTTTCTTT
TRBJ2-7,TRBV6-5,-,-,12,CASRRNSYEQYF,TGTGCCAGCAGGCGGAACTCCTACGAGCAGTACTTC
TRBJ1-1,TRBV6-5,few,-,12,CASIIYDTEAFF,TGTGCCAGCATTATATATGACACTGAAGCTTTCTTT
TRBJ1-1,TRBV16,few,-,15,CASSQLNPGNTEAFF,TGTGCCAGCAGCCAATTAAATCCAGGGAACACTGAAGCTTTCTTT
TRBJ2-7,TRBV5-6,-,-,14,CASSLPRGADEQYF,TGTGCCAGCAGCTTGCCTCGGGGAGCGGACGAGCAGTACTTC
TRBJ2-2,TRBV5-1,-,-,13,CASRTSNTGELFF,TGCGCCAGCCGGACTTCGAACACCGGGGAGCTGTTTTTT
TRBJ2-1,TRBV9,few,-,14,CASSVGRTDNEQFF,TGTGCCAGCAGCGTAGGCAGGACAGACAATGAGCAGTTCTTC
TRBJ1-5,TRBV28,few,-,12,CASWSNNQPQHF,TGTGCCAGCTGGAGCAACAATCAGCCCCAGCATTTT
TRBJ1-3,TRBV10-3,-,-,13,CAIRDRSGNTIYF,TGTGCCATCAGAGACAGGTCTGGAAACACCATATATTTT
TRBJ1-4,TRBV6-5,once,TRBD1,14,CASSRWTGNEKLFF,TGTGCCAGCAGCCGATGGACAGGGAATGAAAAACTGTTTTTT
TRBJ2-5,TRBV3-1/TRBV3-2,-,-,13,CASSQPGQETQYF,TGTGCCAGCAGCCAACCAGGACAAGAGACCCAGTACTTC
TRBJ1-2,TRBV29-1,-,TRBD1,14,CSVGRTGGVSGYTF,TGCAGCGTTGGGAGGACAGGGGGGGTGAGTGGCTACACCTTC
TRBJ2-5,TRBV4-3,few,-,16,CASSQEGPNIGETQYF,TGCGCCAGCAGCCAAGAGGGGCCCAACATCGGAGAGACCCAGTACTTC
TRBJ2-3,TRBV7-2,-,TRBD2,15,CASSLDPAGGGTQYF,TGTGCCAGCAGCTTAGATCCGGCGGGGGGTGGTACGCAGTATTTT
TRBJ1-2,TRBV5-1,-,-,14,CASTREGADYGYTF,TGCGCCAGTACGCGGGAGGGTGCTGACTATGGCTACACCTTC
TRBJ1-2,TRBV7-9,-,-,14,CASSLAGGNYGYTF,TGTGCCAGCAGCTTAGCTGGCGGAAACTATGGCTACACCTTC
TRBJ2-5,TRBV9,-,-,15,CASSATVSALETQYF,TGTGCCAGCAGCGCCACGGTCAGCGCCCTAGAGACCCAGTACTTC
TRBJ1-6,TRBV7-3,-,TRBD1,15,CASSLTFDRDSPLHF,TGTGCCAGCAGCTTAACATTCGACAGGGATTCACCCCTCCACTTT
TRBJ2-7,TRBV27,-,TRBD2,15,CASSVLAGGGYEQYF,TGTGCCAGCAGTGTTCTAGCGGGGGGTGGATACGAGCAGTACTTC
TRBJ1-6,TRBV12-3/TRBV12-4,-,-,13,CASSSLYNSPLHF,TGTGCCAGCAGTTCTCTTTATAATTCACCCCTCCACTTT
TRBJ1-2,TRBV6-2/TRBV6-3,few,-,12,CASSYSREGYTF,TGTGCCAGCAGTTACTCGAGGGAGGGCTACACCTTC
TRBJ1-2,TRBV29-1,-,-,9,CSASPGYTF,TGCAGCGCCAGTCCGGGCTACACCTTC
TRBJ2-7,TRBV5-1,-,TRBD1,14,CASSLLPGGYEQYF,TGCGCCAGCAGCTTGCTTCCAGGGGGATACGAGCAGTACTTC
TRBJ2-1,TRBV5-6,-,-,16,CASSRTYRVPYNEQFF,TGTGCCAGCAGCCGTACGTACAGGGTCCCCTACAATGAGCAGTTCTTC
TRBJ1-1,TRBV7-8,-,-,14,CASSSNAGAFKAFF,TGTGCCAGCAGCTCTAACGCAGGGGCGTTTAAAGCTTTCTTT
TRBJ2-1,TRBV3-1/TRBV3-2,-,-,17,CASSPPGPAGPYNEQFF,TGTGCCAGCAGCCCCCCCGGACCAGCGGGTCCCTACAATGAGCAGTTCTTC
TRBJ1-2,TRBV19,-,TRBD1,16,CASRPGQGYRGYGYTF,TGTGCCAGTAGACCGGGACAGGGCTACCGTGGTTATGGCTACACCTTC
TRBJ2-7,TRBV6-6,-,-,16,CASSYGLGRALYEQYF,TGTGCCAGCAGTTACGGACTTGGGCGGGCGCTGTACGAGCAGTACTTC
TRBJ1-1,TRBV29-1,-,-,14,CSGSRSTKNTEAFF,TGCAGCGGCTCACGTAGCACCAAGAACACTGAAGCTTTCTTT
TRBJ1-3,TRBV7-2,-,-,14,CASSSGGSGNTIYF,TGTGCCAGCAGCTCCGGCGGGTCTGGAAACACCATATATTTT
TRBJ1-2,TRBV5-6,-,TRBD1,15,CASSQAGTVGYGYTF,TGTGCCAGCAGCCAAGCCGGGACAGTCGGCTATGGCTACACCTTC
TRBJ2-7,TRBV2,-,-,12,CASATRAYEQYF,TGTGCCAGCGCGACAAGAGCCTACGAGCAGTACTTC
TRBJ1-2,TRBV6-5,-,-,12,CASRGQTYGYTF,TGTGCCAGCAGAGGACAGACATATGGCTACACCTTC
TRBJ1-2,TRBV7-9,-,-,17,CASSSGELAQARYGYTF,TGTGCCAGCAGCTCTGGGGAGTTGGCCCAGGCCCGCTATGGCTACACCTTC
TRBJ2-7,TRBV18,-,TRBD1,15,CASSPRQGAYYEQYF,TGTGCCAGCTCACCCCGACAGGGGGCATACTACGAGCAGTACTTC
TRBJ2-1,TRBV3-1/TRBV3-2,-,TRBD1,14,CASSQGTGAGEQFF,TGTGCCAGCAGCCAAGGGACAGGGGCGGGCGAGCAGTTCTTC
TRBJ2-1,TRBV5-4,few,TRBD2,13,CASCGGVCNEQFF,TGTGCCAGCTGTGGGGGGGTATGTAATGAGCAGTTCTTC
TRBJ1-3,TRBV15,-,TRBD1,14,CATSRTGPGNTIYF,TGTGCCACCAGCAGGACAGGGCCTGGAAACACCATATATTTT
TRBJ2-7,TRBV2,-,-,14,CASSEGVGVYEQYF,TGTGCCAGCAGTGAAGGGGTAGGGGTGTACGAGCAGTACTTC
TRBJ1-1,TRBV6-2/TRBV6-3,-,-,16,CASSYSQTDLNTEAFF,TGTGCCAGCAGTTACTCGCAGACAGATTTGAACACTGAAGCTTTCTTT
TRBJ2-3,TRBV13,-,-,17,CASSPPGVKRSTDTQYF,TGTGCCAGCAGCCCCCCCGGAGTTAAAAGGAGCACAGATACGCAGTATTTT
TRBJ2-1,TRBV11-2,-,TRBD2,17,CASSPDLLAGGLNEQFF,TGTGCCAGCAGCCCGGACCTCCTAGCGGGGGGGCTCAATGAGCAGTTCTTC
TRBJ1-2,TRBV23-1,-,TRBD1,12,CASPDRGGGYTF,TGCGCCAGCCCTGACAGGGGTGGTGGCTACACCTTC
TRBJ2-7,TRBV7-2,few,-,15,CASSLAAGREYEQYF,TGTGCCAGCAGCTTAGCGGCGGGGCGCGAGTACGAGCAGTACTTC
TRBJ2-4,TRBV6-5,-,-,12,CASRGDQNIQYF,TGTGCCAGCCGCGGGGACCAAAACATTCAGTACTTC
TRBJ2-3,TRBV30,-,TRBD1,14,CAWSNGQVPDTQYF,TGTGCCTGGAGTAATGGACAGGTCCCAGATACGCAGTATTTT
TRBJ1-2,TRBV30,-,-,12,CAWAGRAHGYTF,TGTGCCTGGGCGGGGAGGGCTCATGGCTACACCTTC
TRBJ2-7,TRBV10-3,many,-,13,CAISERGQDEQYF,TGTGCCATCAGTGAGAGGGGCCAGGACGAGCAGTACTTC
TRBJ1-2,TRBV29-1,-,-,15,CSARVEGGGIYGYTF,TGCAGCGCCCGGGTTGAGGGCGGGGGGATCTATGGCTACACCTTC
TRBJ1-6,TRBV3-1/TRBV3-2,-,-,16,CASSQTDSSYNSPLHF,TGTGCCAGCAGCCAAACGGACAGCTCCTATAATTCACCCCTCCACTTT
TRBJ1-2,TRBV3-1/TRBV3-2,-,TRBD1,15,CASSQGGDRAFGYTF,TGTGCCAGCAGCCAAGGCGGGGACAGGGCTTTCGGCTACACCTTC
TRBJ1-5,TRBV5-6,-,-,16,CASNLWGGGSNQPQHF,TGTGCCAGCAACTTGTGGGGGGGAGGTAGCAATCAGCCCCAGCATTTT
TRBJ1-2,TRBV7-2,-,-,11,CASSEQIGYTF,TGTGCCAGCAGCGAACAAATAGGCTACACCTTC
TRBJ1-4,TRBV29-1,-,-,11,CSVEVPGGLFF,TGCAGCGTTGAAGTGCCTGGAGGACTGTTTTTT
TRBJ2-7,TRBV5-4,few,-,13,CASSLAGGDEQYF,TGTGCCAGCAGCTTGGCTGGGGGCGACGAGCAGTACTTC
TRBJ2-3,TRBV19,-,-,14,CASSPETGLITQYF,TGTGCCAGTAGTCCCGAGACAGGTCTGATAACGCAGTATTTT
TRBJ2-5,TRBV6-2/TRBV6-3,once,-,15,CASSPGGRLGETQYF,TGTGCCAGCAGTCCAGGGGGGAGATTAGGAGAGACCCAGTACTTC
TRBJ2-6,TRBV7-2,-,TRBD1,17,CASSLVPDRPGANVLTF,TGTGCCAGCAGCTTAGTACCGGACAGGCCGGGGGCCAACGTCCTGACTTTC